This TCR beta chain derives from a study of OX40 agonist ivuxolimab in advanced cancers. About the study: Patients in dose escalation had liver, melanoma, kidney or head and neck cancers. Study results and limitations: The specificity for antigen of the expanded peripheral T cells was not determined.

Points on this clone: Its antigen is not known.

The CDR3 loop spans 15 amino acids. Germline CDR1 and CDR2: MDHEN and SYDVKM. The V and J ends lost 1 base and 1 base respectively, with 8 bases between them. Sampling of blood occurred at baseline, cycle 4 day 1, and cycle 7 day 1. The table came from immunoSEQ multiplex PCR; TCRdb's copy has only in-frame clones and leaves some out. The profile shows about 20,000 clones, around nine tenths of them singletons. The V gene is TRBV28, the J gene TRBJ1-5, with D perhaps matching TRBD1 (6 bases). The sequence was collected from an adult with an advanced solid tumor such as melanoma, head and neck, liver or kidney cancer. The sequences come from CD4+ or CD8+ T cells sorted from blood, collected in a trial of the OX40 agonist ivuxolimab. CDR3 nucleotides: TGTGCCAGCAGTTTATACAGGGCCAGCAATCAGCCCCAGCATTTT. It translates to CASSLYRASNQPQHF.